This TCR beta chain was profiled in a study of blood T cells in healthy people across ages (dated by TCRdb to between 2014 and 2017). Describing the broader study: In model experiments, template switching captured roughly one uniquely barcoded TCR beta cDNA molecule for every two T cells. Age-related changes in TCR beta repertoire diversity were measured in the study by deep sequencing normalized with unique cDNA molecular identifiers. Two additional independent replicas of 1 million unique cDNA reads from the same blood draw were analyzed for two donors (one aged 18 to 30 and one aged 80 or older). Donors of different ages were randomly distributed across sequencing lanes to avoid experimental bias. The donors were split into four age groups: young (average around 17 years), middle-aged (roughly 40), aged (about 56) and long-lived (under 85). Broad study findings and their caveats: The CMV infection status of donors was not known, potentially confounding age-related changes in expanded clonotypes. Compared with the aged group, the long-lived group had more naive CD4+ T cells, fewer expanded clones and increased TCR diversity, suggesting age selection. The percentage of naive T cells measured by flow cytometry correlated strongly with observed TCR beta diversity. Observed TCR beta diversity per million T cells fell roughly linearly with age, and a significant reduction was already apparent by age roughly 40. Estimates of total diversity from one million sequenced T cells were regarded as lower bounds and underestimates. Bulk unsorted PBMC profiling prevented conclusive comparison of naive and antigen-experienced compartments.

Counted from cysteine to phenylalanine, this CDR3 has 15 amino acids. CDR3 DNA is the only sequence kept; it has 45 bases, read in frame from the first base. Ends trimmed: V by 2 bases, J by 3 bases; bases unmatched to a gene: 7. The germline V gene provides CDR1 KGHSH and CDR2 LQKENI. This clonotype came up a few times. Its antigen is unknown. No clone much larger than this one lies a single base away; base qualities are absent. The method was 5' RACE. The sequencing machine was an Illumina HiSeq 2500. A second PCR of roughly 7 to 11 cycles was performed with a sample-barcoded 5' primer and a J-beta primer mix. A template-switch 5' adaptor carrying 12 random nucleotides introduced a unique molecular identifier onto each TCR beta cDNA molecule. Each sample yielded at least 2.5 million CDR3-containing paired-end reads. First-strand cDNA was synthesized from all RNA with the Mint cDNA synthesis kit, primed by a TRBC-specific oligonucleotide. After uracil-DNA glycosylase treatment, a first 18-cycle PCR used universal primers M1SS and BC2_uni_R on all cDNA. The authors' pipeline ran thus. Each sample was normalized by randomly selecting 1 million high-quality reads, each carrying a distinct molecular identifier. Reads sharing molecular identifiers were discarded rather than binned into consensus sequences. CDR3 identification, clonotype clustering and error correction used MiTCR with a Q25 quality threshold and the strictest error-elimination algorithm. A nonparametric unseen species model using Euler transformation provided a lower-bound estimate of total TCR beta diversity. TCRdb redid the processing of the public reads, applying fastp at Q25 and MiXCR, and retained in-frame beta chains. CDR3 protein duplicates are merged, each entry listing the most common genes and DNA. Clone size and V and J calls follow TCRdb, not the original study. The sample table records about 1,600,000 distinct CDR3 sequences; 42% of these occur just once. The ten largest make up roughly 8.2% of the sample.

The roughly 39 donors, aged roughly 6 to 100 years, were systemically healthy Caucasian individuals from Russia. Each donor gave 8 to 10 milliliters of peripheral blood, drawn into EDTA-treated Vacutainer tubes. PBMCs were isolated by Ficoll-Paque density-gradient centrifugation, with at least 6 million obtained per sample. Total RNA, at least 6 micrograms per sample, was extracted from PBMCs with Trizol reagent. The percentages of naive CD45RAhigh/CD27high T cells were determined by flow cytometry on a PBMC aliquot from every donor. The sample comprised blood. In this chain, TRBV18 is recombined with TRBJ2-7; 7 nucleotides in the junction match TRBD2. This receptor was obtained from a woman younger than 30 in good health. The CDR3 reads as follows: CASSPTLAEYYEQYF. The DNA reads as follows: TGTGCCAGCTCACCAACCCTAGCGGAATACTACGAGCAGTACTTC. The full variable domain, completed from the reference TRBV18 and TRBJ2-7 proteins outside the CDR3, reads NAGVMQNPRHLVRRRGQEARLRCSPMKGHSHVYWYRQLPEEGLKFMVYLQKENIIDESGMPKERFSAEFPKEGPSILRIQQVVRGDSAAYFCASSPTLAEYYEQYFGPGTRLTVT.